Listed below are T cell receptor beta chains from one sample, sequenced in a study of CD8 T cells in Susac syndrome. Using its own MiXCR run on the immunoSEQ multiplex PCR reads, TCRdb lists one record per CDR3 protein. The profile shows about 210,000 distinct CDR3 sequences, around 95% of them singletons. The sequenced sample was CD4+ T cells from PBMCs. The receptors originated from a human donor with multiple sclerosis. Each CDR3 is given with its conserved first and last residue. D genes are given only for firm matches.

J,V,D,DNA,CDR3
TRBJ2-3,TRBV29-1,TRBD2,TGCAGCGTACAAACAGCGGGGCACACAGATACGCAGTATTTT,CSVQTAGHTDTQYF
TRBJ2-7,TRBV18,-,TGTGCCAGCTCATTCTCCGGGGGCTTCTACGAGCAGTACTTC,CASSFSGGFYEQYF
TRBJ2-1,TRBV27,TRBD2,TGTGCCAGCAGTTGGAGACTAGCGGGGGGCGCACCATACAATGAGCAGTTCTTC,CASSWRLAGGAPYNEQFF
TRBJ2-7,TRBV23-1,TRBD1,TGCGCCAGCATAGGGACAGGGACGGACTACGAGCAGTACTTC,CASIGTGTDYEQYF
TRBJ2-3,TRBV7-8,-,TGTGCCAGCAGCGACCCAAGACGAGAAGATACGCAGTATTTT,CASSDPRREDTQYF
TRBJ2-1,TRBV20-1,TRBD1,TGCAGTGCTAGAGATCTCGACAGGGGATCCTACAATGAGCAGTTCTTC,CSARDLDRGSYNEQFF
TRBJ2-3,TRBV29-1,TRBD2,TGCAGCGTTTGTACTAGCGGTGCCACAGATACGCAGTATTTT,CSVCTSGATDTQYF
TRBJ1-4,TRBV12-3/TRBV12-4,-,TGTGCCAGCAGGCCCCTTGACTCAAATGAAAAACTGTTTTTT,CASRPLDSNEKLFF
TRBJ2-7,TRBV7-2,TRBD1,TGTGCCAGCAGCTCCCCCGGACAGGGACTCTACGAGCAGTACTTC,CASSSPGQGLYEQYF
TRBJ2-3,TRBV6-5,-,TGTGCCAGCAGGAGGGGGATTATAGATACGCAGTATTTT,CASRRGIIDTQYF
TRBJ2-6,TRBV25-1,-,TGTGCCAGCAGTGATGGTAACTCTGGGGCCAACGTCCTGACTTTC,CASSDGNSGANVLTF
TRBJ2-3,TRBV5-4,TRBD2,TGTGCCAGCAGCCATAGACTAGCGGGGGACACAGATACGCAGTATTTT,CASSHRLAGDTDTQYF
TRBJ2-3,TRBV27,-,TGTGCCAGCAGTGGCTGGGACTTCTACACAGATACGCAGTATTTT,CASSGWDFYTDTQYF
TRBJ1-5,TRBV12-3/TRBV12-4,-,TGTGCCAGCAGTTTAGCGGCGGGGGTGGGCCAGCCCCAGCATTTT,CASSLAAGVGQPQHF
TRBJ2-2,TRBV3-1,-,TGTGCCAGCAGCCAGGGAACAGGGTACCCAGGGGAGCTGTTTTTT,CASSQGTGYPGELFF